A selection of T cell receptor beta chains follows, all from one sample in a study of identical twins. TCRdb used MiXCR to reprocess the 5' RACE reads, holding one entry per CDR3 protein. Of around 160,000 distinct CDR3 sequences in the sample, 3% to 4.5% were seen once. Sequencing used memory T cells sorted from blood. The receptors derive from a man between 18 and 29 years old in good health. CDR3s include the opening cysteine and the closing phenylalanine or tryptophan. The D gene is left open where the match is weak. Some rows mark clone size as missing; the rest say once, few, many or name a class of expanded clone.

D gene: TRBD1; J gene: TRBJ2-3; clone size: many; V gene: TRBV29-1; CDR3 protein: CSVPDRGDRGLGPQWYF; CDR3 DNA: TGCAGCGTTCCCGACCGGGGGGACAGGGGACTAGGCCCCCAATGGTATTTT
D gene: NA; J gene: TRBJ1-5; clone size: many; V gene: TRBV28; CDR3 protein: CASSWGRAADSNQPQHF; CDR3 DNA: TGTGCCAGCAGTTGGGGGCGGGCAGCGGATAGCAATCAGCCCCAGCATTTT
D gene: TRBD1; J gene: TRBJ1-6; clone size: many; V gene: TRBV12-3/TRBV12-4; CDR3 protein: CASIRRTGIGSPLHF; CDR3 DNA: TGTGCCAGCATCCGAAGGACAGGGATAGGTTCACCCCTCCACTTT
D gene: NA; J gene: TRBJ1-3; clone size: many; V gene: TRBV12-3/TRBV12-4; CDR3 protein: CASSSRAGNTIYF; CDR3 DNA: TGTGCCAGCAGTTCCCGTGCTGGAAACACCATATATTTT
D gene: NA; J gene: TRBJ2-2; clone size: many; V gene: TRBV21-1; CDR3 protein: CASSKSSGILNTGELFF; CDR3 DNA: TGTGCCAGCAGCAAAAGTTCAGGGATCCTCAACACCGGGGAGCTGTTTTTT
D gene: NA; J gene: TRBJ1-1; clone size: few; V gene: TRBV7-9; CDR3 protein: CASSQARQRNTEAFF; CDR3 DNA: TGTGCCAGCAGCCAGGCCCGACAGAGGAACACTGAAGCTTTCTTT
D gene: TRBD2; J gene: TRBJ2-1; clone size: many; V gene: TRBV12-3/TRBV12-4; CDR3 protein: CASRHAGTSGRAGSYNEQFF; CDR3 DNA: TGTGCCAGCAGACACGCCGGGACTAGCGGGAGGGCCGGGTCCTACAATGAGCAGTTCTTC
D gene: NA; J gene: TRBJ2-5; clone size: many; V gene: TRBV21-1; CDR3 protein: CASIRRVKQQETQYF; CDR3 DNA: TGTGCCAGCATCAGACGGGTAAAACAACAAGAGACCCAGTACTTC
D gene: TRBD1; J gene: TRBJ1-1; clone size: many; V gene: TRBV29-1; CDR3 protein: CSVSGRQGGRTEAFF; CDR3 DNA: TGCAGCGTCTCGGGCCGACAGGGAGGAAGGACTGAAGCTTTCTTT
D gene: NA; J gene: TRBJ2-5; clone size: many; V gene: TRBV24-1; CDR3 protein: CATSDRGPDRETQYF; CDR3 DNA: TGTGCCACCAGTGACCGCGGGCCGGATCGAGAGACCCAGTACTTC
D gene: NA; J gene: TRBJ2-1; clone size: many; V gene: TRBV12-3/TRBV12-4; CDR3 protein: CASNQGVVNEQFF; CDR3 DNA: TGTGCCAGCAACCAGGGAGTTGTCAATGAGCAGTTCTTC
D gene: TRBD2; J gene: TRBJ2-5; clone size: NA; V gene: TRBV7-9; CDR3 protein: CASSLGLAMETQYF; CDR3 DNA: TGTGCCAGCAGCTTGGGACTAGCTATGGAGACCCAGTACTTC
D gene: NA; J gene: TRBJ1-2; clone size: many; V gene: TRBV6-1; CDR3 protein: CASSEQNYGYTF; CDR3 DNA: TGTGCCAGCAGTGAACAAAACTATGGCTACACCTTC
D gene: TRBD2; J gene: TRBJ2-1; clone size: many; V gene: TRBV7-6; CDR3 protein: CASSLEQSSGSASSYNEQFF; CDR3 DNA: TGTGCCAGCAGCTTAGAGCAGTCTAGCGGGAGTGCAAGCTCCTACAATGAGCAGTTCTTC
D gene: NA; J gene: TRBJ2-7; clone size: many; V gene: TRBV5-1; CDR3 protein: CASSLGRGVFSEQYF; CDR3 DNA: TGCGCCAGCAGCTTGGGCCGGGGAGTATTCAGCGAGCAGTACTTC
D gene: NA; J gene: TRBJ1-5; clone size: many; V gene: TRBV12-3/TRBV12-4; CDR3 protein: CASSPEPLGVEPQHF; CDR3 DNA: TGTGCCAGCAGTCCCGAACCCCTCGGAGTCGAGCCCCAGCATTTT
D gene: TRBD1; J gene: TRBJ2-4; clone size: many; V gene: TRBV29-1; CDR3 protein: CSATTGAVDGIQYF; CDR3 DNA: TGCAGCGCGACGACAGGGGCCGTTGACGGCATTCAGTACTTC
D gene: NA; J gene: TRBJ2-2; clone size: few; V gene: TRBV20-1; CDR3 protein: CSARGGSWGNTGELFF; CDR3 DNA: TGCAGTGCTAGAGGTGGTTCATGGGGGAACACCGGGGAGCTGTTTTTT
D gene: NA; J gene: TRBJ1-4; clone size: many; V gene: TRBV7-9; CDR3 protein: CASSLAERPNEKLFF; CDR3 DNA: TGTGCCAGCAGCTTAGCCGAACGGCCCAATGAAAAACTGTTTTTT
D gene: NA; J gene: TRBJ2-5; clone size: many; V gene: TRBV18; CDR3 protein: CASSPPGSGGEETQYF; CDR3 DNA: TGTGCCAGCTCACCACCGGGAAGCGGAGGAGAGGAGACCCAGTACTTC
D gene: NA; J gene: TRBJ2-3; clone size: many; V gene: TRBV5-6; CDR3 protein: CASSLLGSADTQYF; CDR3 DNA: TGTGCCAGCAGCTTGTTAGGATCCGCAGATACGCAGTATTTT
D gene: NA; J gene: TRBJ2-7; clone size: many; V gene: TRBV9; CDR3 protein: CASSVGGGGYEQYF; CDR3 DNA: TGTGCCAGCAGCGTTGGCGGAGGGGGTTACGAGCAGTACTTC
D gene: TRBD1; J gene: TRBJ2-2; clone size: many; V gene: TRBV7-8; CDR3 protein: CASSLRTGANTGELFF; CDR3 DNA: TGTGCCAGCAGCCTAAGGACAGGGGCTAACACCGGGGAGCTGTTTTTT
D gene: NA; J gene: TRBJ1-1; clone size: many; V gene: TRBV5-1; CDR3 protein: CASSWGAGLEAFF; CDR3 DNA: TGCGCCAGCAGCTGGGGGGCAGGACTTGAAGCTTTCTTT